This TCR beta chain was sequenced for a study of T-cell memory formation after mild COVID-19. Overall study: TCR clusters largely stayed donor specific.

cDNA libraries for TCR alpha and TCR beta, carrying sample barcodes and UMIs, came from 5'RACE with constant-segment primers. TCRdb called the 5' RACE reads again in MiXCR, with one record for every CDR3 protein. The sample holds approximately 100,000 distinct CDR3 sequences, about 18% seen once. Remarks on this clonotype: Its antigen is not known. One junction end does not reproduce the germline sequence, and a read error may be involved.

General observations from the study: The study found contracting CD4+ clones mainly in CM and EM and contracting CD8+ clones in EMRA.

Looked up from germline, CDR1 is LGHNA and CDR2 is YNFKEQ. The CDR3 is 17 amino acids. The V gene is TRBV4-2, the J gene TRBJ2-7; 8 positions match TRBD2. This TCR came from an adult woman who had mild COVID-19 (a few samples of this study predate the infection). Cell type and time point are not known. The sample taken for sequencing was PBMCs or a T cell subset sorted from them (not recorded which). In nucleotides, the CDR3 is TGTGTCAGCAGCCAAGGAGTAGCGGGGCAGAGCTCCTACGAGCAGTACTTC. This gives the protein CVSSQGVAGQSSYEQYF.